A single sample is the source of the 11 T cell receptor beta chains below, sequenced in a study of T cell responses to AZD1222 COVID-19 vaccine (dated by TCRdb to about 2021). The sample's time point label, in plain terms: baseline before first vaccination. The library came from the immunoSEQ multiplex PCR assay. TCRdb provides this immuneACCESS table in a form limited to in-frame rearrangements. Some clones are lacking; in checked studies, under half of them reflect an unresolved V gene, and why the rest are absent is not known. The sample data list approximately 110,000 clones, and around 90% of these were observed just once. The biggest ten clones account for approximately 4.2% of the sample. The source material was peripheral blood, sampled on day 0 of AZD1222 vaccination. Receptors were obtained from an adult in good health.

The chain has TRBV19 and TRBJ1-5; maybe TRBD1 (5 bases). Germline CDR1 reads LNHDA; CDR2 reads SQIVND (reference sequence). The CDR3 loop spans 14 amino acids. V shed 6 bases and J shed 3 bases, with 12 bases lying between them. The DNA for the CDR3 is TGTGCCAGTAGAGGGGACGGGGACAATCAGCCCCAGCATTTT. Protein: CASRGDGDNQPQHF. Drawing the rest from reference TRBV19 and TRBJ1-5, the complete variable domain is DGGITQSPKYLFRKEGQNVTLSCEQNLNHDAMYWYRQDPGQGLRLIYYSQIVNDFQKGDIAEGYSVSREKKESFPLTVTSAQKNPTAFYLCASRGDGDNQPQHFGDGTRLSIL.

The chain recombines TRBV9 with TRBJ2-1; D might be TRBD2 (6 bases). In germline, CDR1 is SGDLS, CDR2 YYNGEE. V lost 0 bases and J 0 bases, leaving 10 bases between the germline ends. The CDR3 contains 16 residues. This CDR3 reads CASSVAGLSSYNEQFF. CDR3 DNA: TGTGCCAGCAGCGTAGCGGGACTTAGCTCCTACAATGAGCAGTTCTTC.

The rearrangement uses TRBV6-5 and TRBJ1-6; possibly TRBD1 for D (5 bases). V gave up 6 bases and J gave up 2 bases, with 11 bases separating them. This CDR3 region has 15 residues. Germline CDR1 reads MNHEY; CDR2 reads SVGAGI. The CDR3 loop reads CASRVGTAYNSPLHF. CDR3 sequence (DNA): TGTGCCAGCAGGGTCGGGACGGCCTATAATTCACCCCTCCACTTT.

The chain links TRBV11-2 to TRBJ2-5, with 8 positions matching TRBD1. The V segment lost 3 bases and the J segment 1 base; nucleotides outside the gene matches: 4. The CDR3 is 15 residues long. The germline V gene encodes CDR1 SGHAT and CDR2 FQNNGV. The CDR3 region has the DNA TGTGCCAGCAGCTTTGGACAGGGTCGCCAAGAGACCCAGTACTTC. Amino acids: CASSFGQGRQETQYF.

The CDR3 loop reads CASSPGAGANVLTF. CDR3 bases: TGTGCCAGCAGCCCGGGGGCTGGGGCCAACGTCCTGACTTTC. The chain links TRBV11-2 to TRBJ2-6; weak D call: TRBD2 (6 bases). The germline V gene has CDR1 SGHAT and CDR2 FQNNGV. V was shortened by 5 bases and J by 2 bases, with 7 bases between the two germline ends. The CDR3 has 14 residues.

This clone was recorded once. The same CDR3 also results from other DNA sequences found in this sample. The J gene is TRBJ2-5, the V gene TRBV4-1, with TRBD2 identical over 8 bases. With 6 bases clipped from V and 2 bases from J, the junction kept 8 bases outside the gene matches. Germline V CDR1 and CDR2: MGHRA, YSYEKL. The CDR3 length is 15 residues. The CDR3 DNA is TGCGCCAGCAGGCCCATAGGGACTAGACAAGAGACCCAGTACTTC. Its translation: CASRPIGTRQETQYF.

The J gene is TRBJ1-6, the V gene TRBV5-1; 9 bases match TRBD1. V gave up 4 bases and J gave up 10 bases; unmatched junction bases: 9. This CDR3 comprises 15 residues. In germline, CDR1 is SGHRS, CDR2 YFSETQ. As DNA, the CDR3 is TGCGCCAGCAGCGAAGCCGGGACAGGGACATCACCCCTCCACTTT. It codes for CASSEAGTGTSPLHF.

This rearrangement joins TRBV27 to TRBJ2-1, with D perhaps given as TRBD1 or TRBD2 (5 bases each). This CDR3 is 15 amino acids long. Trimming removed 4 bases from V and 4 bases from J, with 14 bases in between. Germline lookup yields CDR1 MNHEY and CDR2 SMNVEV (reference sequence). The CDR3 sequence is CASSSSLGEYNEQFF. The CDR3 DNA reads as TGTGCCAGCAGTTCTAGCTTGGGGGAGTACAATGAGCAGTTCTTC.

The chain combines TRBV9 with TRBJ2-1; 7 bases agree with TRBD1. V was pared by 7 bases and J by 3 bases, with 4 bases of the junction left unmatched. This CDR3 spans 13 amino acids. CDR1 SGDLS and CDR2 YYNGEE come from the germline V gene. CDR3 in DNA: TGTGCCAGCCGGTGGGACAGCTACAATGAGCAGTTCTTC. As protein: CASRWDSYNEQFF.

This clone was recorded only once. The CDR3 DNA is TGTGCCAGCAGCCCTGCTCCGTCTGGGGCCAACGTCCTGACTTTC. Residues: CASSPAPSGANVLTF. The chain combines TRBV5-6 with TRBJ2-6; D ambiguous. Germline V gene lookup returns CDR1 SGHDT and CDR2 YYEEEE. The CDR3 has 15 residues. V lost 4 bases, J lost 1 base, and 9 bases lay in between.

This sequence joins TRBV5-1 and TRBJ2-1; D tentatively fits TRBD1 or TRBD2 (5 bases each). Germline loops: CDR1 SGHRS, CDR2 YFSETQ. Deletions cut 4 bases from V and 1 base from J, with 15 bases between. This CDR3 is 16 amino acids long. For the CDR3, the DNA is TGCGCCAGCAGCATAACCGGGACGAATTCCTACAATGAGCAGTTCTTC. This sequence encodes CASSITGTNSYNEQFF. Full variable domain (rest looked up from reference TRBV5-1 and TRBJ2-1): KAGVTQTPRYLIKTRGQQVTLSCSPISGHRSVSWYQQTPGQGLQFLFEYFSETQRNKGNFPGRFSGRQFSNSRSEMNVSTLELGDSALYLCASSITGTNSYNEQFFGPGTRLTVL.